A few counts support the clone carrying this T cell receptor (beta chain). These data are taken from a study of regulatory T cells in long-lasting Graves disease. Arm-PCR with iRepertoire HTBI primers amplified the CDR3 regions for these TCR beta libraries. MiXCR was run by TCRdb on the multiplex PCR reads, yielding one entry per CDR3 protein. This sample has about 560,000 distinct CDR3 sequences; roughly 15% occur once, and the top ten carry around 12%. In germline, CDR1 is SGHRS, CDR2 YFSETQ. The CDR3 covers 14 residues. The trim removed 0 bases at V and 4 bases at J, leaving 1 base unmatched. Time point reported: newly diagnosed GD, antithyroid drugs for less than 3 months. Researchers made the TCR library from RNA that was extracted from PBMCs. These data were also reused for a study on T cells in Graves' hyperthyroidism and ophthalmopathy.

The chain carries TRBV5-1 and TRBJ2-5; 9 nucleotides agree with TRBD2. The material was peripheral blood mononuclear cells (PBMCs), obtained at new diagnosis, from a patient treated with antithyroid drugs. The TCR comes from a young man with Graves disease. The CDR3 spells CASSLVLAGETQYF. The CDR3 bases are TGCGCCAGCAGCTTGGTACTAGCGGGAGAGACCCAGTACTTC.